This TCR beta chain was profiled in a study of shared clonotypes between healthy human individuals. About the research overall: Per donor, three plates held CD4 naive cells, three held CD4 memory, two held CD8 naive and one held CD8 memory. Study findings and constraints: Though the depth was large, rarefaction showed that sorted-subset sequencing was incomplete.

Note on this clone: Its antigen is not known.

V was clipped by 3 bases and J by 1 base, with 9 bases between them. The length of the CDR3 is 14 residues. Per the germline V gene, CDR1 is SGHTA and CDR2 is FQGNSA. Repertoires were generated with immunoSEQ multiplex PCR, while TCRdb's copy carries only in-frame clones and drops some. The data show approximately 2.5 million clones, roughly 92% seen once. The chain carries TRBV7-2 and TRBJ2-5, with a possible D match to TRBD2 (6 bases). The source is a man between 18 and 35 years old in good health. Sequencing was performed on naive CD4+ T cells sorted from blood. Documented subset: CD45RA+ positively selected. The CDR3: CASSFAGLQETQYF. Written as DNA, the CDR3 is TGTGCCAGCAGCTTTGCGGGGCTCCAAGAGACCCAGTACTTC.